Below are 18 T cell receptor beta chains sequenced from a single sample in a study of T cell responses to AZD1222 COVID-19 vaccine. The table came from immunoSEQ multiplex PCR; TCRdb's copy has only in-frame clones and leaves some out. The sample consists of more than 95,000 clones, around nine tenths of them appearing once. Sample: peripheral blood, taken on day 0 of AZD1222 vaccination. These receptors were collected from an adult in good health.

The chain uses TRBV5-6 and TRBJ1-4, with D perhaps TRBD1 (6 bases). The V end lost 4 bases, the J end lost 6 bases, and 16 bases lay between the germline ends. The CDR3 is 15 residues long. Germline loops: CDR1 SGHDT, CDR2 YYEEEE. CDR3 sequence reads: CASSPRGGRDEKLFF. CDR3 nucleotide sequence: TGTGCCAGCAGCCCGAGGGGGGGGCGCGATGAAAAACTGTTTTTT.

The V and J genes are TRBV4-2 and TRBJ2-2; 15 nucleotides align to TRBD2. V lost 4 bases and J lost 3; bases outside the gene matches: 9. Germline V gene sequence: CDR1 LGHNA, CDR2 YNFKEQ. The CDR3 loop spans 19 amino acids. For the CDR3, the DNA is TGTGCCAGCAGCCTATGGACTAGCGGGGGGGCCCGGTACACCGGGGAGCTGTTTTTT. Its protein product is CASSLWTSGGARYTGELFF.

The chain's CDR3 is CASSFGQGNEQYF. CDR3 DNA sequence: TGTGCCAGCAGCTTCGGACAGGGGAACGAGCAGTACTTC. The chain carries TRBV7-2 and TRBJ2-7; 9 bases are a match to TRBD1. V was clipped by 3 bases and J by 5 bases; unmatched bases: 2. CDR3 length: 13 amino acids. CDR1 is SGHTA, CDR2 FQGNSA, per germline.

This chain joins TRBV5-1 and TRBJ2-7, with D uncertain. CDR1 SGHRS and CDR2 YFSETQ come from the germline V gene. The CDR3 is 14 residues long. V dropped 4 bases and J dropped 0 bases, with 11 bases sitting between them. This chain's CDR3 is CASSRTERSYEQYF. CDR3 DNA: TGCGCCAGCAGCAGGACGGAGCGCTCCTACGAGCAGTACTTC.

J is TRBJ2-2 and V is TRBV2; the D is unclear. Between the trimmed V and J ends, which lost 4 bases and 1 base, there was a span of 7 bases. This CDR3 comprises 14 residues. Germline V gene data show CDR1 as SNHLY and CDR2 as FYNNEI. CDR3 amino acids: CASSVRQNTGELFF. CDR3 DNA: TGTGCCAGCAGTGTTCGACAGAACACCGGGGAGCTGTTTTTT.

V gene TRBV10-3 combines with J gene TRBJ1-6; D gene unclear. Germline V gene sequence: CDR1 ENHRY, CDR2 SYGVKD. Trimming left V 8 bases short and J 8 bases short, with 16 bases between. CDR3 length: 14 amino acids. CDR3 DNA sequence: TGTGCCATCGCGCCTAGGGAGGGCGATTCACCCCTCCACTTT. It is translated as CAIAPREGDSPLHF.

This rearrangement joins TRBV14 to TRBJ2-1, with 7 nucleotides matching TRBD2. Germline CDR1 reads SGHDN; CDR2 reads FVKESK. The J segment lost 4 bases and the V segment lost 4 bases, leaving 4 bases of the junction unmatched. The CDR3 sequence is 14 residues long. The CDR3 DNA follows: TGTGCCAGCAGCCTAGCCGGGAGGTACAATGAGCAGTTCTTC. Translation: CASSLAGRYNEQFF.

V and J are TRBV7-9 and TRBJ1-1; unclear D gene. CDR1 and CDR2 (germline): SEHNR, FQNEAQ (reference sequence). The CDR3 has 14 amino acids. Trimming pared 5 bases from V and 1 base from J, leaving 11 bases between. CDR3 bases: TGTGCCAGCAGCCTTGAGGCAGGGAACACTGAAGCTTTCTTT. It is translated as CASSLEAGNTEAFF.

The V call is TRBV28, the J call TRBJ2-5; 14 nucleotides align to TRBD2. This CDR3 has 19 amino acids. Germline V gene lookup returns CDR1 MDHEN and CDR2 SYDVKM. With V trimmed by 2 bases and J by 5 bases, 13 bases remained unmatched. CDR3 nucleotides: TGTGCCAGCAGTTTACGACTAGCGGGAGGGACAGGGGTTATCGAGACCCAGTACTTC. Translation gives CASSLRLAGGTGVIETQYF. Using reference TRBV28 and TRBJ2-5 for the parts outside the CDR3, the full variable domain is DVKVTQSSRYLVKRTGEKVFLECVQDMDHENMFWYRQDPGLGLRLIYFSYDVKMKEKGDIPEGYSVSREKKERFSLILESASTNQTSMYLCASSLRLAGGTGVIETQYFGPGTRLLVL.

The chain joins TRBV10-3 to TRBJ1-1, with TRBD1 as a possible D gene (5 bases). From germline, CDR1 is ENHRY and CDR2 SYGVKD. Trimming took 0 bases from V and 1 from J, leaving 9 bases between them. This CDR3 region has 15 residues. The CDR3 nucleotides read TGTGCCATCAGTGAGTCATGGGGCGAGAACACTGAAGCTTTCTTT. The encoded protein is CAISESWGENTEAFF.

The chain joins TRBV5-1 to TRBJ2-1; tentatively, D is TRBD1 (6 bases). Germline V lookup: CDR1 SGHRS, CDR2 YFSETQ. This CDR3 region has 15 residues. V lost 7 bases, J lost 5 bases, and 19 bases lay in between. The CDR3 region is CASGRAGTIDNEQFF. In DNA, the CDR3 is TGCGCCAGCGGTCGAGCCGGGACAATCGACAATGAGCAGTTCTTC.

J is TRBJ2-1 and V is TRBV24-1; 8 bases align to TRBD1. Germline CDR1 KGHDR, CDR2 SFDVKD. CDR3 size: 13 residues. After removal of 5 bases from V and 9 bases from J, the junction contained 5 bases not matched to a gene. The CDR3 is CATSGRGLGEQFF. The CDR3 DNA sequence: TGTGCCACCAGTGGCAGGGGGCTTGGTGAGCAGTTCTTC.

The gene calls are TRBV7-8 and TRBJ2-3; D not resolved. CDR1 is SGHVS, CDR2 FQNEAQ, per germline. The CDR3 length is 16 residues. V was trimmed by 4 bases and J by 0 bases, leaving 14 bases between them. The CDR3 loop reads CASSSLQRTSTDTQYF. CDR3 nucleotide sequence: TGTGCCAGCAGCTCCCTACAGAGAACTAGCACAGATACGCAGTATTTT.

The chain carries TRBV10-3 and TRBJ1-1; the D is unclear. The germline gives CDR1 ENHRY, CDR2 SYGVKD. CDR3 size: 13 residues. V lost 0 bases, J lost 7 bases, and 9 bases lay in between. The chain's CDR3 is CAISESKDGEAFF. CDR3 nucleotides: TGTGCCATCAGTGAGTCGAAGGACGGTGAAGCTTTCTTT.

The V call is TRBV5-4, the J call TRBJ2-1; either TRBD1 or TRBD2 may supply D (5 bases each). The V end lost 3 bases, the J end lost 8 bases, and 12 bases lay between the germline ends. Germline V gene lookup returns CDR1 SGHNT and CDR2 YYREEE (reference sequence). The CDR3 is 13 residues long. In DNA, the CDR3 is TGTGCCAGCAGCTCGCAGGGTAGCGATGAGCAGTTCTTC. This sequence encodes CASSSQGSDEQFF.

This clone was counted once. The chain carries TRBV12-3 or TRBV12-4 and TRBJ2-7, with D unresolved. The CDR3 extends over 11 amino acids. Between the trimmed V and J ends, which lost 6 bases and 5 bases, there was a span of 8 bases. This CDR3 reads CASSPAHEQYF. CDR3 nucleotides: TGTGCCAGCAGCCCCGCCCACGAGCAGTACTTC.

The chain is built from TRBV2 and TRBJ2-3, with TRBD2 matching over 8 bases. The CDR3 extends over 14 amino acids. V lost 4 bases to trimming and J lost 6 bases; unmatched junction nucleotides: 6. Germline V gene lookup returns CDR1 SNHLY and CDR2 FYNNEI. Here the CDR3 reads CASSAVAGTDTQYF. As DNA, the CDR3 is TGTGCCAGCAGTGCGGTAGCGGGAACGGATACGCAGTATTTT. The complete variable domain, with remaining parts taken from reference TRBV2 and TRBJ2-3, reads EPEVTQTPSHQVTQMGQEVILRCVPISNHLYFYWYRQILGQKVEFLVSFYNNEISEKSEIFDDQFSVERPDGSNFTLKIRSTKLEDSAMYFCASSAVAGTDTQYFGPGTRLTVL.

The chain is built from TRBV6-5 and TRBJ1-1; a weak D match, TRBD1 (5 bases). Germline CDR1 MNHEY, CDR2 SVGAGI. The CDR3 loop spans 16 amino acids. V was trimmed by 0 bases and J by 4 bases, leaving 15 bases between them. The CDR3 DNA is TGTGCCAGCAGTTACTCGGGACCAGGGAGGGGCACTGAAGCTTTCTTT. The encoded protein is CASSYSGPGRGTEAFF.